This T cell receptor (beta chain) was obtained from a study of cytomegalovirus exposure and HLA in healthy donors. Notes on the study in general: Within an earlier analysis, most TCR beta V segments proved productive either about 90% or about 30% of the time. Links to common viral pathogens appeared, in a later analysis, for several of the most significant clusters.

Points on this clone: The antigen is not known.

Germline V gene lookup returns CDR1 MNHEY and CDR2 SMNVEV (reference sequence). This CDR3 contains 15 residues. Trimming cost V 6 bases and J 2 bases; bases outside gene matches: 7. PCR employed 60 Vbeta and 13 Jbeta primers. TCRdb keeps only in-frame clones here, not all; method: immunoSEQ multiplex PCR. Of under 200,000 clones listed, roughly 87% were seen once; the top ten hold less than 0.65%. The clonotype was recovered from a woman in her forties or fifties in good health and CMV-seronegative. The sequenced sample was PBMCs. This chain connects TRBV27 to TRBJ2-1; 7 bases align to TRBD1. CDR3 sequence (DNA): TGTGCCAGCAGGTCCGGGACAGCTACCTACAATGAGCAGTTCTTC. It codes for CASRSGTATYNEQFF.